The rows below give T cell receptor beta chains drawn from one sample of a study of T cell responses to AZD1222 COVID-19 vaccine. Sequencing used immunoSEQ multiplex PCR; TCRdb keeps in-frame clones, though not all of them. The top ten hold 1.2% of the sample, which has roughly 120,000 clones, roughly 84% seen once. The specimen was peripheral blood, collected on day 0 of AZD1222 vaccination. Receptors originate from an adult in good health. The CDR3 runs from the conserved cysteine through the conserved F or W. A D gene is named only where the DNA matches it firmly. Size is stated for part of the rows, as once, few or many counts, or as a class when the clone is expanded.

CDR3,DNA,length,D,J,V,size
CASSGGSSYEQYF,TGTGCCAGCAGTGGCGGAAGCTCCTACGAGCAGTACTTC,13,-,TRBJ2-7,TRBV5-8,once
CASSQVGGDLYEQYF,TGTGCCAGCAGCCAAGTAGGGGGCGATCTCTACGAGCAGTACTTC,15,TRBD1,TRBJ2-7,TRBV3-1/TRBV3-2,-
CASSKGGGSNQPQHF,TGTGCCAGCAGCAAAGGTGGCGGATCTAATCAGCCCCAGCATTTT,15,-,TRBJ1-5,TRBV27,-
CASSYEREGVPQHF,TGTGCCAGCAGTTACGAGCGGGAGGGGGTGCCCCAGCATTTT,14,-,TRBJ1-5,TRBV6-5,-
CATSRAGGNEKLFF,TGTGCCACCAGCAGAGCAGGGGGAAATGAAAAACTGTTTTTT,14,TRBD1,TRBJ1-4,TRBV15,-
CAWSQRSSYEQYF,TGTGCCTGGAGCCAGAGGAGCTCCTACGAGCAGTACTTC,13,-,TRBJ2-7,TRBV30,-
CASSKDRLLHEQYF,TGTGCCAGCAGCAAGGACAGGTTACTTCACGAGCAGTACTTC,14,-,TRBJ2-7,TRBV21-1,few
CASSEVGGRSTEAFF,TGTGCCAGCAGTGAAGTGGGGGGGAGGAGCACTGAAGCTTTCTTT,15,-,TRBJ1-1,TRBV6-1,-
CASSEGRGNSGNTIYF,TGTGCCAGCAGTGAGGGTCGGGGGAACTCTGGAAACACCATATATTTT,16,-,TRBJ1-3,TRBV2,few
CASILGTGGTQYF,TGTGCCAGCATCCTTGGGACGGGGGGGACCCAGTACTTC,13,TRBD2,TRBJ2-5,TRBV2,-
CASRQSPAGNQPQHF,TGTGCCAGCAGACAGTCCCCAGCTGGCAATCAGCCCCAGCATTTT,15,-,TRBJ1-5,TRBV6-5,-
CAISEGQGINTEAFF,TGTGCCATCAGTGAGGGACAGGGGATAAACACTGAAGCTTTCTTT,15,TRBD1,TRBJ1-1,TRBV10-3,-
CASSQDAEWEKLFF,TGTGCCAGCAGCCAAGATGCGGAGTGGGAAAAACTGTTTTTT,14,-,TRBJ1-4,TRBV4-2,-
CASSQEDRGYNQPQHF,TGTGCCAGCAGCCAAGAGGACAGGGGGTACAATCAGCCCCAGCATTTT,16,TRBD1,TRBJ1-5,TRBV4-2,-
CASSLQGANTEAFF,TGCGCCAGCAGCTTACAGGGGGCCAACACTGAAGCTTTCTTT,14,TRBD1,TRBJ1-1,TRBV5-1,-
CASSLGSGTPSYEQYF,TGTGCCAGCAGCTTGGGGTCAGGGACTCCCTCCTACGAGCAGTACTTC,16,-,TRBJ2-7,TRBV5-5,-
CASSLGAGNQPQHF,TGTGCCAGCAGCTTGGGGGCAGGGAATCAGCCCCAGCATTTT,14,-,TRBJ1-5,TRBV5-5,-
CASSLEGQGANQPQHF,TGTGCCAGCAGTTTAGAAGGACAGGGGGCCAATCAGCCCCAGCATTTT,16,TRBD1,TRBJ1-5,TRBV27,-
CASSLIGVYNEQFF,TGTGCCAGCAGCTTAATAGGGGTCTACAATGAGCAGTTCTTC,14,-,TRBJ2-1,TRBV2,-
CASSRQGPNSPLHF,TGTGCCAGCAGCCGACAGGGACCAAATTCACCCCTCCACTTT,14,TRBD1,TRBJ1-6,TRBV6-2/TRBV6-3,-
CASNLRGDRGHGYTF,TGTGCCAGCAACCTACGGGGGGACAGGGGTCACGGCTACACCTTC,15,TRBD1,TRBJ1-2,TRBV6-5,few
CASSNRQGRDEQYF,TGCGCCAGCAGCAACAGACAGGGGCGCGACGAGCAGTACTTC,14,TRBD1,TRBJ2-7,TRBV5-1,-
CASSPGQGYTGELFF,TGTGCCAGCAGCCCGGGACAGGGGTACACCGGGGAGCTGTTTTTT,15,TRBD1,TRBJ2-2,TRBV3-1/TRBV3-2,-
CASARGEAGELFF,TGTGCCAGCGCGCGGGGGGAGGCCGGGGAGCTGTTTTTT,13,TRBD2,TRBJ2-2,TRBV6-5,-
CASSYSQGRGNYGYTF,TGTGCCAGCAGTTACTCCCAGGGGCGCGGGAACTATGGCTACACCTTC,16,-,TRBJ1-2,TRBV6-5,-
CASSDPGLAGETQYF,TGTGCCAGCAGCGACCCAGGGCTAGCCGGGGAGACCCAGTACTTC,15,-,TRBJ2-5,TRBV3-1/TRBV3-2,-
CASSIPGGGYEQYF,TGTGCCAGTAGTATACCTGGTGGGGGATACGAGCAGTACTTC,14,-,TRBJ2-7,TRBV19,few
CASSPHPPGITGELFF,TGTGCCAGCAGTCCGCATCCGCCCGGGATCACCGGGGAGCTGTTTTTT,16,-,TRBJ2-2,TRBV2,few
CASRTDREISGNTIYF,TGTGCCAGCAGGACGGACAGGGAGATTTCTGGAAACACCATATATTTT,16,-,TRBJ1-3,TRBV21-1,-
CASKPAGDIQYF,TGTGCCAGCAAACCGGCAGGGGACATTCAGTACTTC,12,-,TRBJ2-4,TRBV7-2,once
CASSQEGQGYYQETQYF,TGTGCCAGCAGCCAAGAGGGACAGGGGTATTACCAAGAGACCCAGTACTTC,17,TRBD1,TRBJ2-5,TRBV4-2,-
CASSGRSRSSYEQYF,TGTGCCAGCTCCGGCCGAAGCAGGAGCTCCTACGAGCAGTACTTC,15,-,TRBJ2-7,TRBV2,-
CATSDWPASGTGELFF,TGTGCCACCAGTGATTGGCCCGCTAGTGGAACCGGGGAGCTGTTTTTT,16,-,TRBJ2-2,TRBV24-1,-
CAWSEGRTYEQYF,TGTGCCTGGAGTGAGGGCAGAACCTACGAGCAGTACTTC,13,-,TRBJ2-7,TRBV30,-
CASSLQGLGQIMNTEAFF,TGTGCCAGCAGCTTACAGGGGCTGGGACAGATCATGAACACTGAAGCTTTCTTT,18,TRBD1,TRBJ1-1,TRBV7-6,-
CSVEGQDRAPNYGYTF,TGCAGCGTTGAAGGTCAAGACAGGGCCCCTAACTATGGCTACACCTTC,16,TRBD1,TRBJ1-2,TRBV29-1,once
CASSVWGQPQHF,TGTGCCAGCAGCGTTTGGGGGCAGCCCCAGCATTTT,12,-,TRBJ1-5,TRBV12-3/TRBV12-4,-
CASSLDSGQNTEAFF,TGTGCCAGCAGCTTAGATTCAGGGCAGAACACTGAAGCTTTCTTT,15,-,TRBJ1-1,TRBV11-3,-
CASSLSAGNTIYF,TGTGCCAGCAGCCTCTCTGCTGGAAACACCATATATTTT,13,-,TRBJ1-3,TRBV12-3/TRBV12-4,-
CASSFSGTGHSF,TGTGCCAGCAGCTTTTCGGGGACAGGGCATTCTTTC,12,TRBD1,TRBJ1-2,TRBV7-2,-
CASSQEKGTGSSYEQYF,TGCGCCAGCAGCCAAGAGAAGGGGACAGGGAGCTCCTACGAGCAGTACTTC,17,TRBD1,TRBJ2-7,TRBV4-1,-
CASSFGGSGQPQHF,TGTGCCAGCAGCTTTGGGGGCTCCGGGCAGCCCCAGCATTTT,14,-,TRBJ1-5,TRBV7-8,-
CAWSGSRRGPILTRANYGYTF,TGTGCCTGGAGTGGATCTAGGAGGGGGCCTATACTAACTCGAGCTAACTATGGCTACACCTTC,21,TRBD1,TRBJ1-2,TRBV30,-
CASSLTAGDTGELFF,TGTGCCAGCTCACTAACGGCGGGGGACACCGGGGAGCTGTTTTTT,15,TRBD2,TRBJ2-2,TRBV18,once
CASSVQDGPGNTIYF,TGTGCCAGCAGCGTACAGGACGGACCTGGAAACACCATATATTTT,15,-,TRBJ1-3,TRBV9,-
CASSGSNQPQHF,TGTGCCAGCAGTGGAAGCAATCAGCCCCAGCATTTT,12,-,TRBJ1-5,TRBV6-4,-
CASSLGTGSSEKLFF,TGTGCCAGCTCACTCGGGACAGGGAGTAGTGAAAAACTGTTTTTT,15,TRBD1,TRBJ1-4,TRBV18,-
CSVAGPLYGYTF,TGCAGCGTTGCTGGGCCCCTCTATGGCTACACCTTC,12,-,TRBJ1-2,TRBV29-1,-
CASSRNPGRKDNEQFF,TGCGCCAGCAGCCGAAACCCGGGACGGAAAGACAATGAGCAGTTCTTC,16,-,TRBJ2-1,TRBV4-3,-
CASSFRFSANTGELFF,TGTGCCAGCAGCTTCCGGTTCTCGGCGAACACCGGGGAGCTGTTTTTT,16,-,TRBJ2-2,TRBV5-6,once
CASSQGAGYVGELFF,TGTGCCAGCAGCCAAGGGGCCGGGTACGTCGGGGAGCTGTTTTTT,15,-,TRBJ2-2,TRBV3-1/TRBV3-2,-
CASSLSRTTQETQYF,TGTGCCAGCAGCCTCAGCCGCACTACCCAAGAGACCCAGTACTTC,15,-,TRBJ2-5,TRBV4-2,once
CASSYAKARGNTEAFF,TGTGCCAGCAGTTACGCCAAGGCTAGGGGGAACACTGAAGCTTTCTTT,16,-,TRBJ1-1,TRBV6-5,few
CASSSQGITYEQYF,TGTGCCAGCAGCTCCCAGGGGATAACTTACGAGCAGTACTTC,14,-,TRBJ2-7,TRBV5-4,-
CASSFGSNTEAFF,TGTGCCAGCAGCTTCGGGTCGAACACTGAAGCTTTCTTT,13,-,TRBJ1-1,TRBV11-3,-
CASSLVGTGETETQYF,TGTGCCAGCAGCTTAGTAGGTACAGGGGAGACGGAGACCCAGTACTTC,16,TRBD1,TRBJ2-5,TRBV7-9,-
CATSSSPGGNSPLHF,TGTGCCACCAGCAGCTCGCCTGGGGGGAATTCACCCCTCCACTTT,15,-,TRBJ1-6,TRBV15,-
CASVLGSTEAFF,TGTGCCAGTGTGTTGGGGAGCACTGAAGCTTTCTTT,12,-,TRBJ1-1,TRBV19,-
CASRERSLNQPQHF,TGTGCCAGCAGGGAGAGGTCCCTCAATCAGCCCCAGCATTTT,14,-,TRBJ1-5,TRBV6-5,-